The sequence of this T cell receptor (beta chain) was determined in a study of T cells after yellow fever vaccination. This clonotype has at least ten counts. A universal primer site and UMIs were added as TCR cDNA was made by 5'RACE template switching. TCRdb itself ran the 5' RACE reads through MiXCR, one entry per CDR3 protein. The table lists about 25,000 distinct CDR3 sequences, roughly 3.2% of them singletons. Regarding the study as a whole: Post-booster repertoires contained most primary-vaccination clones again (roughly 95% CD4, about 88% CD8). Bulk-population clonotypes that are abundant could appear as contaminants in FACS-sorted repertoires. Shared CD4/CD8 clonotypes were a small share, likely from convergent recombination.

This CDR3 is 14 amino acids long. The germline V and J ends were trimmed by 11 bases and 0 bases, with 15 bases remaining between them. The sequences come from PBMCs, either bulk or a sorted T-cell subset (CD4+, CD8+, memory, or dextramer-sorted; not recorded which), collected about 41 days after the first yellow fever vaccination. The chain links TRBV12-3 or TRBV12-4 to TRBJ2-3; D may be TRBD1 or TRBD2 (5 bases each). The clonotype was recovered from a man younger than 35 who received the YFV17D yellow fever vaccine. This CDR3 is CASRWGRSTDTQYF. Written as DNA, the CDR3 is TGTGCCTCCCGTTGGGGGAGAAGCACAGATACGCAGTATTTT.